This T cell receptor beta chain was sequenced in a study of tumor-infiltrating lymphocytes in primary liver carcinoma. Study-level background: The patient group consisted of men and women aged 30 to 69 years. Overall study results and limits: The difference in top-250-clone fraction between tumors and blood was significant, favoring tumors (p = 0.039).

Germline DNA was also extracted, while the blood RNA originated from unsorted whole blood. This CDR3 comprises 14 residues. Between the trimmed V and J ends, which lost 6 bases and 3 bases, there was a span of 14 bases. Many counts were recorded for this clonotype. Its target is not known. Using a constant-region primer together with ProtoScript II reverse transcriptase, TCR beta cDNA was made from about 500 ng of total RNA. Libraries covering TCR beta were generated through three nested multiplex PCR rounds (using a slightly modified ARM-PCR). TRBV1-TRBV30 forward and Cbeta reverse primers drove the first two approximately 10-cycle rounds. One entry per CDR3 protein results from TCRdb running MiXCR on the multiplex PCR reads. The sample has hundreds of thousands of distinct CDR3 sequences, approximately 54% seen once.

The sample consisted of peripheral blood. The clonotype was recovered from a woman in her 30s with primary liver carcinoma and hepatitis B virus infection. The chain uses TRBV12-3 or TRBV12-4 and TRBJ1-1; D remains unclear. CDR3 region: CASRQGRRDTEAFF. The CDR3, as DNA: TGTGCCAGCAGACAAGGACGGAGAGACACTGAAGCTTTCTTT.